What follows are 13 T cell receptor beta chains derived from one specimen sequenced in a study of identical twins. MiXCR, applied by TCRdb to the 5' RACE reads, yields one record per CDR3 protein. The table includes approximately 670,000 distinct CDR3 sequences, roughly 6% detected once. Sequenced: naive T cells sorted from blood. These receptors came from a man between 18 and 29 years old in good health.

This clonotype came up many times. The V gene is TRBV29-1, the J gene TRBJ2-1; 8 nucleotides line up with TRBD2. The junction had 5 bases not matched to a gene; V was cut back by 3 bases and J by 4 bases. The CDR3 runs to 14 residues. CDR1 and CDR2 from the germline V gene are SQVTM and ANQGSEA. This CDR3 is CSVDASSGYNEQFF. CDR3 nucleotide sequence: TGCAGCGTTGACGCGTCTAGCGGGTACAATGAGCAGTTCTTC.

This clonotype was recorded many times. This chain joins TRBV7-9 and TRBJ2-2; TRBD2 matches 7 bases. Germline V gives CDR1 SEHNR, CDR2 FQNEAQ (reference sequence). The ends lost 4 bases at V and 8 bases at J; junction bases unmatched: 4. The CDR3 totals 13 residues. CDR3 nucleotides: TGTGCCAGCAGCTACGGGACTAAAGGGGAGCTGTTTTTT. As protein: CASSYGTKGELFF. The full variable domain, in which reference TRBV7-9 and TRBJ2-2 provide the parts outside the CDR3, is DTGVSQNPRHKITKRGQNVTFRCDPISEHNRLYWYRQTLGQGPEFLTYFQNEAQLEKSRLLSDRFSAERPKGSFSTLEIQRTEQGDSAMYLCASSYGTKGELFFGEGSRLTVL.

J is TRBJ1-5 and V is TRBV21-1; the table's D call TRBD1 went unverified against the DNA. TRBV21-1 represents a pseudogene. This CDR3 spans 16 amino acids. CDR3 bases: TGTGCCAGCAGCAAACGGGACAGGGGATTTTGCCAGCCCCAGCATTTT. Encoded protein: CASSKRDRGFCQPQHF.

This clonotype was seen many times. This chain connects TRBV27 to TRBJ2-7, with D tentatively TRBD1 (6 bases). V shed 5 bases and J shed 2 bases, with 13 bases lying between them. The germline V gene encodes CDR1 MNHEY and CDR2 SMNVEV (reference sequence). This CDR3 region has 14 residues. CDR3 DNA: TGTGCCAGCAGTCCCAGAGGGACACCCTACGAGCAGTACTTC. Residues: CASSPRGTPYEQYF.

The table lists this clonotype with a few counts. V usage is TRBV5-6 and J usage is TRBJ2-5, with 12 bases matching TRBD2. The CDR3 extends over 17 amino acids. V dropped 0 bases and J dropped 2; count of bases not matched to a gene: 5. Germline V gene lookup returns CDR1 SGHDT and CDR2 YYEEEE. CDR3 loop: CASSLGLAGGDQETQYF. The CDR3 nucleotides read TGTGCCAGCAGCTTGGGGCTAGCGGGAGGGGATCAAGAGACCCAGTACTTC.

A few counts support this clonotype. CDR3 bases: TGTGCCAGTACCCTCGGGCCAAGCAGTGAGCAGTTCTTC. Translating it yields CASTLGPSSEQFF. The chain joins TRBV19 to TRBJ2-1; D uncertain. CDR1 and CDR2 from the germline V gene are LNHDA and SQIVND (reference sequence). The CDR3 loop spans 13 amino acids. Trimming cost V 7 bases and J 9 bases, with 16 bases left between them.

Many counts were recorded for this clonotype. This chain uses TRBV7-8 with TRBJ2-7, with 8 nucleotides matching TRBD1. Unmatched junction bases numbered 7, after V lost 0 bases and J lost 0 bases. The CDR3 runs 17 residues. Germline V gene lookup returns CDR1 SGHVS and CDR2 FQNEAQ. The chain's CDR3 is CASSLALGQGSSYEQYF. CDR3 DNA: TGTGCCAGCAGCTTAGCGCTTGGACAGGGAAGCTCCTACGAGCAGTACTTC.

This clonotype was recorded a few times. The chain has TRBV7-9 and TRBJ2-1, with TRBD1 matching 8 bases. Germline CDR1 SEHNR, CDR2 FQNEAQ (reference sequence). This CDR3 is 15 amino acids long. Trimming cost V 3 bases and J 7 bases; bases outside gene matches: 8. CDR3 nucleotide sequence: TGTGCCAGCAGCTTCAGGGGGCTCTATCCTAATGAGCAGTTCTTC. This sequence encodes CASSFRGLYPNEQFF.

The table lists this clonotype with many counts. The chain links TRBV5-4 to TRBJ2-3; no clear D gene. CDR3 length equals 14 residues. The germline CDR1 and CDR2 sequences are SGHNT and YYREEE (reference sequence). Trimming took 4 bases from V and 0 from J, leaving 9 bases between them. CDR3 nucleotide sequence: TGTGCCAGCAGCAAGCAGACTAGCACAGATACGCAGTATTTT. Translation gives CASSKQTSTDTQYF.

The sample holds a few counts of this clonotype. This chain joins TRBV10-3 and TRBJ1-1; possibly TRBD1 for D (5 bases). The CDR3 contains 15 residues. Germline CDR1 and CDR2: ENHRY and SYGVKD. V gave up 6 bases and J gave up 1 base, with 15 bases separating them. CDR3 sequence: CAISAPTASNTEAFF. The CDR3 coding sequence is TGTGCCATCAGCGCCCCGACAGCATCGAACACTGAAGCTTTCTTT.

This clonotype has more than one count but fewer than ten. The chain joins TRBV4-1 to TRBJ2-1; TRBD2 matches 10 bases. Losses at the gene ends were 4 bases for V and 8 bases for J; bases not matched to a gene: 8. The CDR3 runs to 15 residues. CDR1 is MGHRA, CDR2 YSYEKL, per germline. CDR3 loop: CASSPRAGGPHEQFF. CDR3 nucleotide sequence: TGCGCCAGCAGCCCGAGAGCGGGAGGGCCGCATGAGCAGTTCTTC.

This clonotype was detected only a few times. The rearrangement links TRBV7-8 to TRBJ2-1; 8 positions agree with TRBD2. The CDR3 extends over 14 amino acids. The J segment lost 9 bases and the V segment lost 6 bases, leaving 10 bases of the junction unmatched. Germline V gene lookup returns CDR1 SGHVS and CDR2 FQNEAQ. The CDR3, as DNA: TGTGCCAGCAGTTCCCAGGCGGGGGGCGGTGAGCAGTTCTTC. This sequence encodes CASSSQAGGGEQFF.

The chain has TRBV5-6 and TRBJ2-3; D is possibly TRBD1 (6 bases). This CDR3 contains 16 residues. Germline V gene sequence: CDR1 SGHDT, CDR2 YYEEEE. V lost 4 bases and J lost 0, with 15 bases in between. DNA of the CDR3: TGTGCCAGCAGCCCGTGGTGGGACATTAGCACAGATACGCAGTATTTT. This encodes CASSPWWDISTDTQYF.